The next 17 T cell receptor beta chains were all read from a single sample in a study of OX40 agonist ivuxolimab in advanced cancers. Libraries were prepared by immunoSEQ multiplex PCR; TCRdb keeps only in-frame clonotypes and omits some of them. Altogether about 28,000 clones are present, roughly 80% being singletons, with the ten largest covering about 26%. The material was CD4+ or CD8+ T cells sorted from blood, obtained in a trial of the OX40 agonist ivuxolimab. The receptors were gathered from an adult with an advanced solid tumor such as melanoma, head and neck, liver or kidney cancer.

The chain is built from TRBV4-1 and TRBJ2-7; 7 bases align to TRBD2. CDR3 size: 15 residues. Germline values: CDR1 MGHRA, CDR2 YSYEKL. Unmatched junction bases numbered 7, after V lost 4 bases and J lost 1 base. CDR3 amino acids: CASSLSRGVSYEQYF. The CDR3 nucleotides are TGCGCCAGCAGCCTGTCCCGGGGGGTTTCCTACGAGCAGTACTTC.

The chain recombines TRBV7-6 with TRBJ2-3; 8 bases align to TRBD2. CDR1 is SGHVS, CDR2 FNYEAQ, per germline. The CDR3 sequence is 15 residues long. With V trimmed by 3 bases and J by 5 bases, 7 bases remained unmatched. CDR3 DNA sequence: TGTGCCAGCAGCTTTCGACTAGCGCCAGGAGATACGCAGTATTTT. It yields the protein CASSFRLAPGDTQYF.

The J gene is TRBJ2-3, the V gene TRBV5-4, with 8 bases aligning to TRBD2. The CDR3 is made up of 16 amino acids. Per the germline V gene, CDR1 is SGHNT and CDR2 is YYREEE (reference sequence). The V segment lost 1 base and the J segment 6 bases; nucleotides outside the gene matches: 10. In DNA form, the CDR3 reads TGTGCCAGCAGCTTGACAAACTCAGCGGGAGATGATACGCAGTATTTT. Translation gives CASSLTNSAGDDTQYF.

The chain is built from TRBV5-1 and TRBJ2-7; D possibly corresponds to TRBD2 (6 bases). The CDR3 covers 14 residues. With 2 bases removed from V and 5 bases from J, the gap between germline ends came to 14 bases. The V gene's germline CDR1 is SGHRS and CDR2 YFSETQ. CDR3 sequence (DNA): TGCGCCAGCAGCTTTGGTCTAGCGTTGGACGAGCAGTACTTC. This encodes CASSFGLALDEQYF.

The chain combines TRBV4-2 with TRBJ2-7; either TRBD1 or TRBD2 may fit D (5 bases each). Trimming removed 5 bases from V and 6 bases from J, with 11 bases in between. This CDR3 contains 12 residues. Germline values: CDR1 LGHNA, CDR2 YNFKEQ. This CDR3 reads CASSLGESEQYF. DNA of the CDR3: TGTGCCAGCAGCTTAGGGGAGAGCGAGCAGTACTTC.

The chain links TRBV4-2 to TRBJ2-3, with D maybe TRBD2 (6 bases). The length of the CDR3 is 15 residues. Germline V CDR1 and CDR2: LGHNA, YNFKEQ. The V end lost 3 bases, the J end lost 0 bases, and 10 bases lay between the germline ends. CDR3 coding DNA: TGTGCCAGCAGCCAGGGAGGCGCTAGCACAGATACGCAGTATTTT. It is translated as CASSQGGASTDTQYF.

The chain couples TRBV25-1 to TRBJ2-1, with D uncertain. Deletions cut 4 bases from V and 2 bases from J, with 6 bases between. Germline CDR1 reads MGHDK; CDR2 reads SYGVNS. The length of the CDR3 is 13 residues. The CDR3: CASSVGPYNEQFF. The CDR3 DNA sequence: TGTGCCAGCAGTGTAGGACCCTACAATGAGCAGTTCTTC.

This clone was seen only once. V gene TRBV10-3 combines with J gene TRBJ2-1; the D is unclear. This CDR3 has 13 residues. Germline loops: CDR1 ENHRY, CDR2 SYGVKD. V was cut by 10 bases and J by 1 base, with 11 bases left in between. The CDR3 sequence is CATAVESYNEQFF. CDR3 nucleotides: TGTGCCACCGCGGTTGAATCCTACAATGAGCAGTTCTTC.

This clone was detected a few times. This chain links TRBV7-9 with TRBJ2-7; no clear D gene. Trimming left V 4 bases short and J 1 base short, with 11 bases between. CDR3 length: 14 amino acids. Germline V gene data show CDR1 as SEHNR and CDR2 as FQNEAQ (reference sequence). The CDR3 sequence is CASSSLAASYEQYF. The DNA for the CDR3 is TGTGCCAGCAGCTCCCTGGCGGCTTCCTACGAGCAGTACTTC. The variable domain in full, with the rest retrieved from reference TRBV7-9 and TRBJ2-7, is DTGVSQNPRHKITKRGQNVTFRCDPISEHNRLYWYRQTLGQGPEFLTYFQNEAQLEKSRLLSDRFSAERPKGSFSTLEIQRTEQGDSAMYLCASSSLAASYEQYFGPGTRLTVT.

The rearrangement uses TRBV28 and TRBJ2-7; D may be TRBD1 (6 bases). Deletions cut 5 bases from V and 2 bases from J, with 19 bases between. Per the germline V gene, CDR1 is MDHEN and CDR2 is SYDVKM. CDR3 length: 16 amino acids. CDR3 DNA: TGTGCCAGCAGTCCCGTCGACAGGCCGGGTGCCTACGAGCAGTACTTC. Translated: CASSPVDRPGAYEQYF.

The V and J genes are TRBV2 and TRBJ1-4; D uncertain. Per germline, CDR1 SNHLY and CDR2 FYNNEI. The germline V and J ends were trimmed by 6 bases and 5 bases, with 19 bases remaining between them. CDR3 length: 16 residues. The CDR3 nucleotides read TGTGCCAGCAGGGCTTGGGGATCAGAATTGAATGAAAAACTGTTTTTT. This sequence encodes CASRAWGSELNEKLFF.

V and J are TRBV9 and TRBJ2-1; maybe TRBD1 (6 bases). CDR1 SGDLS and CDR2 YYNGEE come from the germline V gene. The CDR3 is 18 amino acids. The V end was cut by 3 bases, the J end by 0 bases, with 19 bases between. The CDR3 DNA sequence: TGTGCCAGCAGCGGAACAGCCCCTACAGGGAGCTCCTACAATGAGCAGTTCTTC. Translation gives CASSGTAPTGSSYNEQFF.

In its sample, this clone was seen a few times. CDR3 protein: CASTRLAGTSYEQYF. CDR3 DNA: TGTGCCAGCACACGACTAGCGGGTACCTCCTACGAGCAGTACTTC. The chain carries TRBV28 and TRBJ2-7; 10 nucleotides match TRBD2. J lost 0 bases, V lost 7 bases, and 6 bases had no gene match. CDR3 size: 15 residues. Per germline, CDR1 MDHEN and CDR2 SYDVKM.

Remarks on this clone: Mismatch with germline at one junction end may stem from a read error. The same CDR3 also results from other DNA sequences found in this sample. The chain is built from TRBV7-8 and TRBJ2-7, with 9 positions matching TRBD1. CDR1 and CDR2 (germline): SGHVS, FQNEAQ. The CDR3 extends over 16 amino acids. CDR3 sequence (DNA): TGCGCCAGCAGCCCTCCCGACAGGGGGGTATCAGGCGAGCAGTACTTC. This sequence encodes CASSPPDRGVSGEQYF.

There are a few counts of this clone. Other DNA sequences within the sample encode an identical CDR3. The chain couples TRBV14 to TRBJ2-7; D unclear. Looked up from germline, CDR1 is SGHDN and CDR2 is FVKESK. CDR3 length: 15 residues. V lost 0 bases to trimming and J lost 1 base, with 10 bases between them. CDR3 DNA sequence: TGTGCCAGCAGCCAAGATCTCGGCAGGTCCTACGAGCAGTACTTC. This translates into CASSQDLGRSYEQYF.

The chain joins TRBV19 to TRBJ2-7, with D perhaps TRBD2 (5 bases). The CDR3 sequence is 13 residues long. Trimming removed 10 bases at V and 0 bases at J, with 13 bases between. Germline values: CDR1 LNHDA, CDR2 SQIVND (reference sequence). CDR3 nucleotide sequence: TGTGCCACCGGCCGGGGTAGCTCCTACGAGCAGTACTTC. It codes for CATGRGSSYEQYF.

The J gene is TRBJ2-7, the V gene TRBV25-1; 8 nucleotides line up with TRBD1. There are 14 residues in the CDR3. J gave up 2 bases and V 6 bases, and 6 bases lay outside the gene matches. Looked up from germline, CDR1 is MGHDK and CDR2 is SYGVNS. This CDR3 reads CASSRGPGPYEQYF. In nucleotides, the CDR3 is TGTGCCAGCAGCAGGGGGCCCGGGCCCTACGAGCAGTACTTC.